Described below is a single T cell receptor (beta chain) sequence and its context. This sample was taken from a study of OX40 agonist ivuxolimab in advanced cancers. Whole-study context: Among those enrolled, mean age was about 58 years (range roughly 20 to 85) and approximately 83% were male. Earlier treatment with anti-PD-1, anti-PD-L1 or anti-CTLA-4 was permitted, and roughly 40% had received some.

V was trimmed by 5 bases and J by 1 base, leaving 11 bases between them. Germline values: CDR1 SGHVS, CDR2 FQNEAQ. This CDR3 region has 14 residues. Only in-frame clones appear in the TCRdb table, and some are missing; sequencing was by immunoSEQ multiplex PCR. The repertoire consists of approximately 60,000 clones, with 65% to 90% occurring once and the leading ten covering 0.55% to 0.8%. No patient had autoimmune disease or received systemic immunosuppression. The genes are TRBV7-8 and TRBJ2-5; D is unclear. This sequence was found in an adult with an advanced solid tumor such as melanoma, head and neck, liver or kidney cancer. The input for sequencing was CD4+ or CD8+ T cells sorted from blood, taken in a trial of the OX40 agonist ivuxolimab. CDR3 coding DNA: TGTGCCAGCAGCCCCTGGAGAGCCCAAGAGACCCAGTACTTC. As protein: CASSPWRAQETQYF. Full variable domain (missing parts from reference TRBV7-8 and TRBJ2-5): GAGVSQSPRYKVAKRGQDVALRCDPISGHVSLFWYQQALGQGPEFLTYFQNEAQLDKSGLPSDRFFAERPEGSVSTLKIQRTQQEDSAVYLCASSPWRAQETQYFGPGTRLLVL.